The clone carrying this TCR beta chain was found a few times. Authors' analysis steps: Researchers report that nucleated cell counts were estimated from reference gene primer amplification. Sequencing used immunoSEQ multiplex PCR; TCRdb keeps in-frame clones, though not all of them. That table furnishes V, J and clone size, whereas the DNA furnished D and trimming. The table lists approximately 190,000 clones, approximately 79% of them singletons. This sample was included in a study of blood T cell repertoires in COVID-19. Study information: Collection of acute and convalescent COVID-19 samples took place in the United States, Italy and Spain. The cDNA or gDNA used as material had been derived from T cells, B-cell-depleted T cells, or PBMCs.

The CDR3 runs 18 residues. Germline CDR1 is SGHTA and CDR2 is FQGTGA. The junction had 14 bases not matched to a gene; V was cut back by 3 bases and J by 2 bases. Sequences were obtained from peripheral blood. The rearrangement links TRBV7-3 to TRBJ2-3, with 7 bases matching TRBD1. This TCR came from a man aged 25-45 years with active or convalescent COVID-19. The CDR3 region is CASSLAPLGQGVTDTQYF. As DNA, the CDR3 is TGTGCCAGCAGCTTGGCCCCTCTGGGTCAGGGGGTCACAGATACGCAGTATTTT.